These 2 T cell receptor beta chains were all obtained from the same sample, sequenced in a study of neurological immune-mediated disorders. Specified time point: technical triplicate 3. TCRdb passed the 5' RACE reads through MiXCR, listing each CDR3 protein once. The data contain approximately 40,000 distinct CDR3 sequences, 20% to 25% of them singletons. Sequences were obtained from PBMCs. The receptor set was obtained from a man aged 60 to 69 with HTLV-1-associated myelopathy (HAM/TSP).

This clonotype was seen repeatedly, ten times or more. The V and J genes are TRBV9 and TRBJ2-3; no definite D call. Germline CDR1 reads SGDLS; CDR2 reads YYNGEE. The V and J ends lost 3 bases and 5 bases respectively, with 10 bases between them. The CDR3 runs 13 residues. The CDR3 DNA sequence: TGTGCCAGCAGCGCCCAGGACCTAGATACGCAGTATTTT. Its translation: CASSAQDLDTQYF. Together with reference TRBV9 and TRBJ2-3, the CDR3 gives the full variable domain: DSGVTQTPKHLITATGQRVTLRCSPRSGDLSVYWYQQSLDQGLQFLIQYYNGEERAKGNILERFSAQQFPDLHSELNLSSLELGDSALYFCASSAQDLDTQYFGPGTRLTVL.

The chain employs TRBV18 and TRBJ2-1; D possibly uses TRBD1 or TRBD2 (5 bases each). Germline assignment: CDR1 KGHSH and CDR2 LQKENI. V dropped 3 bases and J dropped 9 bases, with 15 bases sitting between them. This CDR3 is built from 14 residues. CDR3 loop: CASSPTGTAGEQFF. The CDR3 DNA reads TGTGCCAGCTCACCGACCGGGACGGCGGGTGAGCAGTTCTTC.